Listed below are T cell receptor beta chains from one sample, sequenced in a study of T cell responses to AZD1222 COVID-19 vaccine. Sequencing used immunoSEQ multiplex PCR; TCRdb keeps in-frame clones, though not all of them. The table has 95,000 to 150,000 clones, just under 90% seen once; the top ten hold less than 4.5%. Sample: peripheral blood, taken on day 0 of AZD1222 vaccination. The receptor source for this set is an adult in good health. Both conserved end residues are part of each CDR3. D genes are given only for firm matches. Size tells how often a clone was seen (once, few, many) or the class of an expanded clone, and some rows leave it out.

j_gene: TRBJ1-2
d_gene: .
v_gene: TRBV13
abundance: once
CDR3nt: TGTGCCAGCAGCTTAGCTGGCAGGGGCGCTAACTATGGCTACACCTTC
CDR3aa: CASSLAGRGANYGYTF

j_gene: TRBJ2-7
d_gene: .
v_gene: TRBV3-1/TRBV3-2
abundance: .
CDR3nt: TGTGCCAGCAGCCAAGGCTACGGGATTCAGTACTTC
CDR3aa: CASSQGYGIQYF

j_gene: TRBJ1-2
d_gene: TRBD1
v_gene: TRBV7-8
abundance: .
CDR3nt: TGTGCCAGCAGCGCAAACAGGGGGAAAGGGTATGGCTACACCTTC
CDR3aa: CASSANRGKGYGYTF

j_gene: TRBJ1-1
d_gene: .
v_gene: TRBV28
abundance: few
CDR3nt: TGTGCCAGCAGTGTAAATGGTGAAGCTTTCTTT
CDR3aa: CASSVNGEAFF

j_gene: TRBJ1-1
d_gene: .
v_gene: TRBV2
abundance: .
CDR3nt: TGTGCCAGCATAAACCCAGGTAACTCTGAAGCTTTCTTT
CDR3aa: CASINPGNSEAFF

j_gene: TRBJ1-4
d_gene: TRBD1
v_gene: TRBV5-1
abundance: few
CDR3nt: TGCGCCAGCAGCTTGAGATGGGTCACCAAGGACAGGGCAAATGAAAAACTGTTTTTT
CDR3aa: CASSLRWVTKDRANEKLFF

j_gene: TRBJ1-4
d_gene: .
v_gene: TRBV19
abundance: .
CDR3nt: TGTGCCAGTAGTTTACGGGGAAGTAATGAAAAACTGTTTTTT
CDR3aa: CASSLRGSNEKLFF

j_gene: TRBJ2-5
d_gene: .
v_gene: TRBV5-5
abundance: .
CDR3nt: TGTGCCAGCAGCTTGGTCACCGGGGCCCAAGAGACCCAGTACTTC
CDR3aa: CASSLVTGAQETQYF

j_gene: TRBJ1-5
d_gene: .
v_gene: TRBV10-3
abundance: once
CDR3nt: TGTGCCATCAGTGAGTGGATGGAAAATCAGCCCCAGCATTTT
CDR3aa: CAISEWMENQPQHF

j_gene: TRBJ2-2
d_gene: .
v_gene: TRBV30
abundance: .
CDR3nt: TGTGCCTGGAGTTACGGAATTGACACCGGGGAGCTGTTTTTT
CDR3aa: CAWSYGIDTGELFF

j_gene: TRBJ1-1
d_gene: TRBD1
v_gene: TRBV11-2
abundance: few
CDR3nt: TGTGCCAGCAGCGCGAGACAGGGCAGGACTGAAGCTTTCTTT
CDR3aa: CASSARQGRTEAFF

j_gene: TRBJ2-5
d_gene: .
v_gene: TRBV28
abundance: .
CDR3nt: TGTGCCAGCAGTTCCCGGACACAAGAGACCCAGTACTTC
CDR3aa: CASSSRTQETQYF

j_gene: TRBJ2-2
d_gene: .
v_gene: TRBV7-9
abundance: .
CDR3nt: TGTGCCAGCAGCTTCATAGGACAAAACACCGGGGAGCTGTTTTTT
CDR3aa: CASSFIGQNTGELFF

j_gene: TRBJ2-2
d_gene: .
v_gene: TRBV7-8
abundance: .
CDR3nt: TGTGCCAGCAGCTTAGTTACCGGGACCCTCACCGGGGAGCTGTTTTTT
CDR3aa: CASSLVTGTLTGELFF

j_gene: TRBJ1-4
d_gene: .
v_gene: TRBV28
abundance: .
CDR3nt: TGTGCCAGCAGCCCCGCCGGGCCTGGGCCAAGGGGAAAACTGTTTTTT
CDR3aa: CASSPAGPGPRGKLFF

j_gene: TRBJ1-1
d_gene: .
v_gene: TRBV19
abundance: .
CDR3nt: TGTGCCAGTAATGACAGGAACACTGAAGCTTTCTTT
CDR3aa: CASNDRNTEAFF

j_gene: TRBJ1-4
d_gene: .
v_gene: TRBV5-5
abundance: .
CDR3nt: TGTGCCAGCAGCAGTCTAAGAGGTGGACAGTTCGGTGAAAAACTGTTTTTT
CDR3aa: CASSSLRGGQFGEKLFF

j_gene: TRBJ2-1
d_gene: .
v_gene: TRBV27
abundance: .
CDR3nt: TGTGCCAGCAATGATCCGCCGTCGAGCTACAATGAGCAGTTCTTC
CDR3aa: CASNDPPSSYNEQFF

j_gene: TRBJ2-3
d_gene: .
v_gene: TRBV21-1
abundance: .
CDR3nt: TGTGCCCCTCGGGGGGGTTTCACAGATACGCAGTATTTT
CDR3aa: CAPRGGFTDTQYF

j_gene: TRBJ2-2
d_gene: TRBD1
v_gene: TRBV2
abundance: .
CDR3nt: TGTGCCAGCAGTGACAGGGGGCGCGTCGGGGAGCTGTTTTTT
CDR3aa: CASSDRGRVGELFF

j_gene: TRBJ1-2
d_gene: TRBD1
v_gene: TRBV27
abundance: .
CDR3nt: TGTGCCAGCAGTTTATGGGGGACAGGGGGCCTAGATGGCTACACCTTC
CDR3aa: CASSLWGTGGLDGYTF

j_gene: TRBJ1-1
d_gene: .
v_gene: TRBV5-1
abundance: once
CDR3nt: TGCGCCAGCAGACGGGGTTATACCGGGACGGGGAACACTGAAGCTTTCTTT
CDR3aa: CASRRGYTGTGNTEAFF

j_gene: TRBJ2-7
d_gene: .
v_gene: TRBV18
abundance: .
CDR3nt: TGTGCCAGCTCACCTCCTAGAAGCTCCTACGAGCAGTACTTC
CDR3aa: CASSPPRSSYEQYF

j_gene: TRBJ1-6
d_gene: .
v_gene: TRBV27
abundance: .
CDR3nt: TGTGCCAGCAGAGCAGGGGATAATTCACCCCTCCACTTT
CDR3aa: CASRAGDNSPLHF

j_gene: TRBJ2-6
d_gene: .
v_gene: TRBV2
abundance: .
CDR3nt: TGTGCCAGCTCGCGTGCTGGGGCCAACGTCCTGACTTTC
CDR3aa: CASSRAGANVLTF

j_gene: TRBJ2-2
d_gene: .
v_gene: TRBV19
abundance: .
CDR3nt: TGTGCCAGTAGTATTCAGGGAACCGGGGAGCTGTTTTTT
CDR3aa: CASSIQGTGELFF

j_gene: TRBJ1-1
d_gene: .
v_gene: TRBV7-9
abundance: .
CDR3nt: TGTGCCAGCAGCTTTCCGCTCCCTGAAGCTTTCTTT
CDR3aa: CASSFPLPEAFF

j_gene: TRBJ2-2
d_gene: .
v_gene: TRBV5-1
abundance: .
CDR3nt: TGCGCCAGCAGCTTGGCGGCCGCCGGGGAGCTGTTTTTT
CDR3aa: CASSLAAAGELFF

j_gene: TRBJ2-5
d_gene: .
v_gene: TRBV6-5
abundance: .
CDR3nt: TGTGCCAGCATACAAGAGACCCAGTACTTC
CDR3aa: CASIQETQYF

j_gene: TRBJ1-2
d_gene: .
v_gene: TRBV18
abundance: .
CDR3nt: TGTGCCAGCTCCTTGGGTACACCGAACTATGGCTACACCTTC
CDR3aa: CASSLGTPNYGYTF

j_gene: TRBJ1-4
d_gene: .
v_gene: TRBV5-4
abundance: .
CDR3nt: TGTGCCAGCAGCTTGGTTGGGGGTAATGAAAAACTGTTTTTT
CDR3aa: CASSLVGGNEKLFF

j_gene: TRBJ2-1
d_gene: .
v_gene: TRBV7-2
abundance: .
CDR3nt: TGTGCCAGCAGCTCAAACGGGAGAAGGTCCTACAATGAGCAGTTCTTC
CDR3aa: CASSSNGRRSYNEQFF

j_gene: TRBJ2-1
d_gene: .
v_gene: TRBV12-5
abundance: .
CDR3nt: TGTGCTAGTGGTTGGAATAACAATGAGCAGTTCTTC
CDR3aa: CASGWNNNEQFF

j_gene: TRBJ1-5
d_gene: .
v_gene: TRBV30
abundance: few
CDR3nt: TGTGCCTGGAATCTCGGGACGTTAGATCAGCCCCAGCATTTT
CDR3aa: CAWNLGTLDQPQHF

j_gene: TRBJ2-1
d_gene: .
v_gene: TRBV2
abundance: .
CDR3nt: TGTGCCAGCTCGGGAGCGGAGCAGTTCTTC
CDR3aa: CASSGAEQFF

j_gene: TRBJ2-7
d_gene: TRBD1
v_gene: TRBV19
abundance: .
CDR3nt: TGTGCCAGTAGTCCGGGACAGGGAGTGAGCGAGCAGTACTTC
CDR3aa: CASSPGQGVSEQYF

j_gene: TRBJ1-6
d_gene: .
v_gene: TRBV6-5
abundance: .
CDR3nt: TGTGCCAGCAGTTACTCGGGGAGTACACCCCTCCACTTT
CDR3aa: CASSYSGSTPLHF

j_gene: TRBJ2-7
d_gene: TRBD2
v_gene: TRBV18
abundance: .
CDR3nt: TGTGCCAGCTCACCACCGGGGACTAGCGGGATAGGCGAGCAGTACTTC
CDR3aa: CASSPPGTSGIGEQYF

j_gene: TRBJ1-4
d_gene: .
v_gene: TRBV18
abundance: once
CDR3nt: TGTGCCAGCTCACCACCGGGGGGGGCCAGGCGACTGTTTTTT
CDR3aa: CASSPPGGARRLFF

j_gene: TRBJ1-1
d_gene: .
v_gene: TRBV6-2/TRBV6-3
abundance: few
CDR3nt: TGTGCCAGCAGTTGGGCAGCTGGCGGCACTGAAGCTTTCTTT
CDR3aa: CASSWAAGGTEAFF

j_gene: TRBJ1-1
d_gene: .
v_gene: TRBV19
abundance: .
CDR3nt: TGTGCCAGTAGTCCCCGTAGTGGCAGGGGCACTGAAGCTTTCTTT
CDR3aa: CASSPRSGRGTEAFF